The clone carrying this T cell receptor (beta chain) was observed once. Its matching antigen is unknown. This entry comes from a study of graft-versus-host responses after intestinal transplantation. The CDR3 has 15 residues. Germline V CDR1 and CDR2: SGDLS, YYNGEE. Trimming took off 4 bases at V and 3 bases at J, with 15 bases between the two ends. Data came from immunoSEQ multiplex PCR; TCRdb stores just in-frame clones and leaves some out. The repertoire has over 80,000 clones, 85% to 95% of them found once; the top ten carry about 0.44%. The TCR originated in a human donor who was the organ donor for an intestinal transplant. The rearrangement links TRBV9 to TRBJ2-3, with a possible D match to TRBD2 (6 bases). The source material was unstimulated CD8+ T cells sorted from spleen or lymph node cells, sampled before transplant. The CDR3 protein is CASSSSGRPTDTQYF. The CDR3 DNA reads TGTGCCAGCAGCTCGAGCGGGCGACCTACAGATACGCAGTATTTT. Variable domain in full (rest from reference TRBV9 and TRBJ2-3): DSGVTQTPKHLITATGQRVTLRCSPRSGDLSVYWYQQSLDQGLQFLIQYYNGEERAKGNILERFSAQQFPDLHSELNLSSLELGDSALYFCASSSSGRPTDTQYFGPGTRLTVL.